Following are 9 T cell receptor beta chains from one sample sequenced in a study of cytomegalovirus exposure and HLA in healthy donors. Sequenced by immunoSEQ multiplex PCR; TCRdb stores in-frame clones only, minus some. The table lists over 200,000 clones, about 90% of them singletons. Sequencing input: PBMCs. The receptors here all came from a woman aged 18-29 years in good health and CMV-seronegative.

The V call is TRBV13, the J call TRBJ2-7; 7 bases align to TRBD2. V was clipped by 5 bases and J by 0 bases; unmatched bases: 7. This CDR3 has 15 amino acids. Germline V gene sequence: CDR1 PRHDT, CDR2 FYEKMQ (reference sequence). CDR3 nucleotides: TGTGCCAGCAGCGCGGGGGTGGACACCTCCTACGAGCAGTACTTC. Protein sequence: CASSAGVDTSYEQYF. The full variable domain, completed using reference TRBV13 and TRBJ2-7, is AAGVIQSPRHLIKEKRETATLKCYPIPRHDTVYWYQQGPGQDPQFLISFYEKMQSDKGSIPDRFSAQQFSDYHSELNMSSLELGDSALYFCASSAGVDTSYEQYFGPGTRLTVT.

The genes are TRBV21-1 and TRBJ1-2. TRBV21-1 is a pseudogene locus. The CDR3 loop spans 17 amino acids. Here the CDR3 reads CAHPEGKGCRGVHGYTF. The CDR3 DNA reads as TGTGCCCACCCCGAAGGGAAGGGATGTCGGGGTGTCCATGGCTACACCTTC.

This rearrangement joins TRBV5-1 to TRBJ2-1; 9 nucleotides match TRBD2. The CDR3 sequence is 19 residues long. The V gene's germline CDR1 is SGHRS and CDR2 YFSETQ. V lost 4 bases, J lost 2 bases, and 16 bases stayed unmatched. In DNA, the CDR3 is TGCGCCAGCAGCCCCCGGTTTGATAAGCGGGAGGCAACCTACAATGAGCAGTTCTTC. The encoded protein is CASSPRFDKREATYNEQFF.

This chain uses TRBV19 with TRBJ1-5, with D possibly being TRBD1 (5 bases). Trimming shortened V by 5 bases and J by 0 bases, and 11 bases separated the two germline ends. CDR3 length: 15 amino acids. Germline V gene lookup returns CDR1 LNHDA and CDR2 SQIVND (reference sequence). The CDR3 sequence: CASSAGGGSNQPQHF. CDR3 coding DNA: TGTGCCAGTAGTGCGGGGGGGGGTAGCAATCAGCCCCAGCATTTT.

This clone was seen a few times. The CDR3 region has the DNA TGTGCCAGCAGCAAGAGGGATGGCTACACCTTC. It specifies CASSKRDGYTF. The chain is built from TRBV5-6 and TRBJ1-2; no reliable D call. The CDR3 totals 11 residues. Germline V gene data show CDR1 as SGHDT and CDR2 as YYEEEE. V dropped 4 bases and J dropped 6 bases, with 7 bases sitting between them.

The CDR3 region is CASRQTGSMNTQYF. In nucleotides, the CDR3 is TGTGCCAGCAGGCAAACCGGGAGTATGAATACGCAGTATTTT. V and J are TRBV7-2 and TRBJ2-3; D might be TRBD2 (6 bases). V was trimmed by 6 bases and J by 7 bases, leaving 17 bases between them. CDR1 is SGHTA and CDR2 is FQGNSA in the germline V gene. This CDR3 region has 14 residues.

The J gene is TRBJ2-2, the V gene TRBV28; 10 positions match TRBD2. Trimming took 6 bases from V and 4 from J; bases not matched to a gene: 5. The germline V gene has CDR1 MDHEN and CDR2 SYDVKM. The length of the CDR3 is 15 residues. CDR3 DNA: TGTGCCAGCAGCGGACTAGCGGAAATCACCGGGGAGCTGTTTTTT. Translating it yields CASSGLAEITGELFF.

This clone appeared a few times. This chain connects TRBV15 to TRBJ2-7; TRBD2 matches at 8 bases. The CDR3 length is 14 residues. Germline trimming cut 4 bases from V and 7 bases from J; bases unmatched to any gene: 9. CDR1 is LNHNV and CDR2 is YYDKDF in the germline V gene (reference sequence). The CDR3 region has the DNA TGTGCCACCAGCACCTTAGCGGGACACGGGGAGCAGTACTTC. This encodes CATSTLAGHGEQYF.

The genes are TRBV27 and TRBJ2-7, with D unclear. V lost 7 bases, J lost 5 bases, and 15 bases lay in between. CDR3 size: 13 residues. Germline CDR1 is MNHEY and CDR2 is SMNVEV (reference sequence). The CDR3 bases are TGTGCCAGCATGACTTCCCACTTCCACGAGCAGTACTTC. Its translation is CASMTSHFHEQYF.